This T cell receptor beta chain was documented in a study of T cell clonotyping in hematopoietic cell transplantation. In germline, CDR1 is SGHTA, CDR2 FQGNSA. There are 16 residues in the CDR3. J gave up 4 bases and V 3 bases, and 11 bases lay outside the gene matches. This table comes from immunoSEQ multiplex PCR, and its TCRdb copy is limited to in-frame clones, with some not included. Of fewer than 4,000 clones in the sample, 60% to 75% were seen once. Findings and limits, study-wide: Without cell sorting, CD4 versus CD8 contributions remain unresolved.

For this clone: Its target is not known.

Samples: about 28 days before transplant, then days 30, 100 and 180 after. The chain is built from TRBV7-2 and TRBJ1-2; 7 nucleotides agree with TRBD1. The receptor was isolated from a male patient in his thirties or forties who had an allogeneic stem cell transplant from an unrelated donor, so the T cells may come from the graft donor. Some clones in this sample may be carry-over from other donors' samples. This material consisted of peripheral blood mononuclear cells, taken 30 days after allogeneic stem cell transplant. The CDR3 nucleotides read TGTGCCAGCAGCTTTGACCCCCGGGACAGCCTCTATGGCTACACCTTC. It yields the protein CASSFDPRDSLYGYTF.